A single sample is the source of the 6 T cell receptor beta chains below, sequenced in a study of T cells in Graves' hyperthyroidism and ophthalmopathy. Amplification targeted TCR beta CDR3 regions from RNA transcripts. A first-round RT-PCR of the TCR CDR3 used the HTBI primer set. TCRdb used MiXCR to reprocess the multiplex PCR reads, holding one entry per CDR3 protein. The sample carries hundreds of thousands of distinct CDR3 sequences, about two fifths recorded once. The sample consisted of blood. The receptors were gathered from a man in his late teens or twenties with Graves' hyperthyroidism.

This chain links TRBV7-8 with TRBJ2-5; D ambiguous. Germline V CDR1 and CDR2: SGHVS, FQNEAQ. The CDR3 length is 13 residues. The V gene lost 2 bases and the J gene lost 4 bases, with 8 bases spanning the gap. This CDR3 is CASSLLGLETQYF. The CDR3 DNA reads as TGTGCCAGCAGCTTACTTGGGCTAGAGACCCAGTACTTC.

CDR3 region: CASSYREVETQYF. DNA for the CDR3: TGTGCCAGCAGTTACAGGGAAGTTGAGACCCAGTACTTC. The chain couples TRBV7-9 to TRBJ2-5, with TRBD1 as a possible D gene (6 bases). The CDR3 contains 13 residues. CDR1 SEHNR and CDR2 FQNEAQ come from the germline V gene (reference sequence). V lost 6 bases and J 5 bases, leaving 13 bases between the germline ends.

The genes are TRBV6-6 and TRBJ1-5; a weak D match, TRBD1 (5 bases). There are 15 residues in the CDR3. V lost 5 bases and J lost 3, with 14 bases in between. Germline V gene sequence: CDR1 MNHNY, CDR2 SVGAGI (reference sequence). The CDR3 DNA is TGTGCCAGCAGTGAAGCAGGGCATTACAATCAGCCCCAGCATTTT. Encoded protein: CASSEAGHYNQPQHF.

This clonotype has ten or more counts. The chain recombines TRBV5-8 with TRBJ2-6; TRBD1 is a possible D gene (5 bases). Germline lookup yields CDR1 SGHTS and CDR2 YDEGEE. The CDR3 has 12 residues. The DNA of the CDR3 is TGTGCGGGGCGGACTGGGGCCAACGTCCTGACTTTC. This sequence encodes CAGRTGANVLTF.

This sequence joins TRBV19 and TRBJ1-3, with D hard to call. Germline CDR1 is LNHDA and CDR2 is SQIVND (reference sequence). The length of the CDR3 is 14 residues. V lost 3 bases, J lost 0 bases, and 6 bases lay in between. The CDR3 loop reads CASSIAFSGNTIYF. CDR3 nucleotide sequence: TGTGCCAGTAGTATCGCGTTCTCTGGAAACACCATATATTTT.

This clonotype was counted at least ten times. The rearrangement uses TRBV7-9 and TRBJ1-4; D not certain. The ends were cut back, 6 bases at V and 0 bases at J, with 11 bases in the middle. The length of the CDR3 is 15 residues. Germline lookup yields CDR1 SEHNR and CDR2 FQNEAQ (reference sequence). The CDR3 loop reads CASSSWGATNEKLFF. The CDR3 bases are TGTGCCAGCAGTTCGTGGGGTGCAACTAATGAAAAACTGTTTTTT.